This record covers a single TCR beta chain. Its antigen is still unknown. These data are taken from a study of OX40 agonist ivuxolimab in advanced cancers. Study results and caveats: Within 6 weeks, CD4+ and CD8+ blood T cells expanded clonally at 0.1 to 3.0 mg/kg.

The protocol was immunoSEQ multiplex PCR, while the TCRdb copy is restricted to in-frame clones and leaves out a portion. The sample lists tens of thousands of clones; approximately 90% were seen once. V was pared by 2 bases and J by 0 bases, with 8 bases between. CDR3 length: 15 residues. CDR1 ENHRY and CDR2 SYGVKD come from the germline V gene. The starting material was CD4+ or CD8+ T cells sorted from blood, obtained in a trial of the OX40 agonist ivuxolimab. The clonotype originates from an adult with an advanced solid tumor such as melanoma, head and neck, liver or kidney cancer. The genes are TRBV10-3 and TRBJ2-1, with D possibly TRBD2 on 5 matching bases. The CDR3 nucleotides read TGTGCCATCAGTGAGGCTAGCAGCTCCTACAATGAGCAGTTCTTC. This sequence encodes CAISEASSSYNEQFF.